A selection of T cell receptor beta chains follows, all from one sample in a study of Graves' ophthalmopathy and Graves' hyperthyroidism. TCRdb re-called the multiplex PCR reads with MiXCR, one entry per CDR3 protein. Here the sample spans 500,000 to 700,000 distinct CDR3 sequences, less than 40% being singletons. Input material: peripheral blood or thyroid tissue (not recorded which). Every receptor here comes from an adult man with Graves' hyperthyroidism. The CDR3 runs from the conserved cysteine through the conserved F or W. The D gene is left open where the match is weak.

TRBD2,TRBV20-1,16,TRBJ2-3,CSAREALAGNTDTQYF
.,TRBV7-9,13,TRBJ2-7,CASSLQGKYEQYF
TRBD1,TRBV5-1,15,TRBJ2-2,CASGVQGANTGELFF
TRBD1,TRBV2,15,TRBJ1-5,CASSGDRNSNQPQHF
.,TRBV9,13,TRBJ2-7,CASSTLPSYEQYF
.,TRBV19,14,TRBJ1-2,CASSSPRRTYGYTF
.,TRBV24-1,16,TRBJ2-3,CATSDPRGQSTDTQYF
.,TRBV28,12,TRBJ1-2,CASNREDYGYTF
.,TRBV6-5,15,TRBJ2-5,CASSYSGGSGETQYF
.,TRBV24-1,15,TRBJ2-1,CATSDSTVPYNEQFF
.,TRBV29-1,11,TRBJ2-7,CSVVWDYEQYF
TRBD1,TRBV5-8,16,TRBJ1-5,CASSDTGTGPNQPQHF
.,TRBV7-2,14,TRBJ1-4,CASSLNRASEKLFF
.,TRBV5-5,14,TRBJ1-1,CASSLAGERLEAFF
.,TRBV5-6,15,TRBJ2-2,CASSLGPGRTGELFF
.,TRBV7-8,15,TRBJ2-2,CASSRQWSHTGELFF
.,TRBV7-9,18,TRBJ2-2,CASSSNDRGTSVTGELFF
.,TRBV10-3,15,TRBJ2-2,CAISPSGPNTGELFF
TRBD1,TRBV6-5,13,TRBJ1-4,CASSFDRAEKLFF
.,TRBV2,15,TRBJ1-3,CASSVGQNYGYTIYF
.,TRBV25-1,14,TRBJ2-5,CASSEGGSAETQYF
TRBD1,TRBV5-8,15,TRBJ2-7,CASSSRDRGSSEQYF
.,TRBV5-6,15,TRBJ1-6,CASSLGGTHNSPLHF
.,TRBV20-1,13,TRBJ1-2,CSARDSGAGGYTF
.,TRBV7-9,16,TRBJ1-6,CASSLVVGLTPSPPHF
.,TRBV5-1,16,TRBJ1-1,CASSYLGQQGNTEAFF
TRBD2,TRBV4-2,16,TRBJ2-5,CASSPQTSGKGETQYF
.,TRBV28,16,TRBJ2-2,CASSLYPAAVTGELFF
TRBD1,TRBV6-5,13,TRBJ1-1,CASSTDRGTEAFF
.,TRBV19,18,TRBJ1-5,CASSIESGSPYSNQPQHF
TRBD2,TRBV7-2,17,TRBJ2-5,CASSSLGLAGLQETQYF
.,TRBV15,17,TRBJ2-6,CATSSSTPGSGANVLTF
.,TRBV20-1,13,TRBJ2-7,CSARGTTCYEQYF
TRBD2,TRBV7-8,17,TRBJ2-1,CASSPWTSGTSYNEQFF
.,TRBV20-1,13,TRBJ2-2,CSASWGVSGELFF
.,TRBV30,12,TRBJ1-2,CAWTAVTAGYTF
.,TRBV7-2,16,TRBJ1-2,CASSLLVWGSPAGYTF
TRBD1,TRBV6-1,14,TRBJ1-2,CASTPGTGIGGYIF
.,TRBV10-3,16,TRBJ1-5,CAISESGTSSNQPQHF
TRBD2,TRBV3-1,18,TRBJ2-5,CASSQEEGLAGKQETQYF
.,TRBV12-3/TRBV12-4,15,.,CASSFLGQGADTQYF
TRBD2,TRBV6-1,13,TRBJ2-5,CASVGLAYETQYF
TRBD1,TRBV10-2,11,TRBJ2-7,CASSEQTGQYF
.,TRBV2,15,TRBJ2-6,CASTPGYSGANVLTF
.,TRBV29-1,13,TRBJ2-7,CSVGGADSYEQYF
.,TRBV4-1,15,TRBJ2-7,CASSQEESGTYEQYF
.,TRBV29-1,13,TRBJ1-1,CSVLTGGDTEAFF
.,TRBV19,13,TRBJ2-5,CASSKTEQGTQYF
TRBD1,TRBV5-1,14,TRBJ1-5,CASSPGQEGQPQHF
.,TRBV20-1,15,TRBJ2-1,CSARMTGGGGNEQFF
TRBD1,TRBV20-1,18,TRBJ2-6,CSASLPATGNSGANVLTF